Listed below are T cell receptor beta chains from one sample, sequenced in a study of tumor-infiltrating lymphocytes in primary liver carcinoma. A single record per CDR3 protein comes from TCRdb applying MiXCR to the multiplex PCR reads. The data contain about 320,000 distinct CDR3 sequences, roughly two thirds of them singletons. Sequencing used peripheral blood. These receptors all come from a man aged 40-49 years with primary liver carcinoma and hepatitis B virus infection. The CDR3 runs from the conserved cysteine through the conserved F or W. D genes are given only for firm matches. The size field is filled for only some rows; it gives once, few, many or a size class.

size: many; J: TRBJ2-1; V: TRBV6-5; D: TRBD2; DNA: TGTGCCAGCAGTTACCGGACTAGCGGGAGGCCCAATGAGCAGTTCTTC; CDR3: CASSYRTSGRPNEQFF
size: -; J: TRBJ1-4; V: TRBV11-1; D: -; DNA: TGTGCCAACAGCATCCCTGGGACGGAAAATGAGAAACTGTTTTTT; CDR3: CANSIPGTENEKLFF
size: many; J: TRBJ1-5; V: TRBV6-2/TRBV6-3; D: -; DNA: TGTGCCAGCAGTTGGGACCATTATCAGCCCCAGCATTTT; CDR3: CASSWDHYQPQHF
size: few; J: TRBJ2-2; V: TRBV15; D: -; DNA: TGTGCCACCAGCAGAGTTAGCGGAAACACCGGGGAGCTGTTTTTT; CDR3: CATSRVSGNTGELFF
size: -; J: TRBJ2-6; V: TRBV6-2/TRBV6-3; D: TRBD1; DNA: TGTGCCACCCTGAGGGACAGGGTACACTCTGGGGCCAACGTCCTGACTTTC; CDR3: CATLRDRVHSGANVLTF
size: -; J: TRBJ1-2; V: TRBV12-3/TRBV12-4; D: -; DNA: TGTGCCAACAGTTTAATGAGGGGGGCAAGCGGCTACACCTTC; CDR3: CANSLMRGASGYTF
size: -; J: TRBJ1-1; V: TRBV5-8; D: TRBD1; DNA: TGTGCCAGCAGCTCGAAGGACAGGGATGTGGCTGAAGCTTTCTTT; CDR3: CASSSKDRDVAEAFF
size: -; J: TRBJ2-3; V: TRBV6-4; D: TRBD1; DNA: TGTGCCAGCAGTGCCGGGACAGGGGGCGCGGGAGATACGCAGTATTTT; CDR3: CASSAGTGGAGDTQYF
size: many; J: TRBJ1-2; V: TRBV11-2; D: -; DNA: TGTGCCAGCAGCTTAGATGGGGTTGGCTACACCTTC; CDR3: CASSLDGVGYTF
size: -; J: TRBJ2-3; V: TRBV5-4; D: TRBD2; DNA: TGTGCCAGCAGCTTTAGCGGGAGGGTAACAGGTACGCAGTATTTT; CDR3: CASSFSGRVTGTQYF
size: many; J: TRBJ2-5; V: TRBV29-1; D: -; DNA: TGCAGCGTCGTAGACTGGGTGGAGACCCAGTACTTC; CDR3: CSVVDWVETQYF
size: few; J: TRBJ2-3; V: TRBV6-4; D: TRBD1; DNA: TGTGCCAGCAGCCCGACAGGGGGCGACACAGATACGCAGTATTTT; CDR3: CASSPTGGDTDTQYF
size: -; J: TRBJ1-3; V: TRBV30; D: -; DNA: TGTGCCTGGAGAAGAGGGAACAGCTTCTCTGGAAACACCATATATTTT; CDR3: CAWRRGNSFSGNTIYF
size: -; J: TRBJ2-2; V: TRBV11-1; D: -; DNA: TGTGCCAGCAGCCATGCGGCCCCGGCCACTGGGGAGCTGTTTTTT; CDR3: CASSHAAPATGELFF
size: -; J: TRBJ1-6; V: TRBV4-3; D: -; DNA: TGCGTCAGCAGCCGAGACAACTATAATTCACCCCTCCACTTT; CDR3: CVSSRDNYNSPLHF
size: few; J: TRBJ2-6; V: TRBV7-9; D: -; DNA: TGTGCCAGCAGCTATTCCCTGGGTCGCTCTGGGGCCAACGTCCTGACTTTC; CDR3: CASSYSLGRSGANVLTF
size: -; J: TRBJ2-1; V: TRBV4-2; D: -; DNA: TGTACCAGCAGCCAAGAGTCACTAACAGACTACAATGAGCAGTTCTTC; CDR3: CTSSQESLTDYNEQFF
size: -; J: TRBJ1-2; V: TRBV2; D: -; DNA: TGTGACAGCAGTGCCAGTCCAGCTAACTATGGCTACACCTTT; CDR3: CDSSASPANYGYTF
size: -; J: TRBJ1-1; V: TRBV5-1; D: -; DNA: TGCGCCAGCAGCTTGGTTATAGGGGGGGACACTGAAGCTTTCTTT; CDR3: CASSLVIGGDTEAFF
size: few; J: TRBJ2-5; V: TRBV5-1; D: TRBD1; DNA: TGCGCCAGCGCACAGGGGAACGAAAAGACCCAGTACTTC; CDR3: CASAQGNEKTQYF
size: many; J: TRBJ2-2; V: TRBV5-4; D: -; DNA: TGTGCCAGCAGCTTGGCCTACGGTACCGGGGAGCTGTTTTTT; CDR3: CASSLAYGTGELFF
size: few; J: TRBJ2-1; V: TRBV5-4; D: -; DNA: TGTGCCAGCAGCGCACCACGGACCTCCTACAATGAGCAGTTCTTC; CDR3: CASSAPRTSYNEQFF
size: many; J: TRBJ2-5; V: TRBV6-5; D: TRBD2; DNA: TGTGCCAGCAGTAACGGGAGGGTGGCCCAGTACTTC; CDR3: CASSNGRVAQYF
size: once; J: TRBJ2-1; V: TRBV7-9; D: -; DNA: TGTGCCAGCAGCTCTGCGTCTGACAATGAGCAGTTCTTC; CDR3: CASSSASDNEQFF
size: -; J: TRBJ1-2; V: TRBV11-2; D: -; DNA: TGTGCCAGCAGCTTCTCCCTATCCTCTAACTATGGCTACACCTTC; CDR3: CASSFSLSSNYGYTF
size: -; J: TRBJ2-2; V: TRBV29-1; D: TRBD1; DNA: TGCAGCGCTCCGAGTCCAGGGGGTGCGAACACCGGGGAGCTGTTTTTT; CDR3: CSAPSPGGANTGELFF
size: -; J: TRBJ1-1; V: TRBV5-1; D: TRBD1; DNA: TGCGCCAGCAGCTTGGGACAGGGCTGGGGGACTGAAGCTTTCTTT; CDR3: CASSLGQGWGTEAFF
size: many; J: TRBJ2-1; V: TRBV12-3/TRBV12-4; D: -; DNA: TGTGCCAGCAGTTTACCCGGGCGGGGCCCTTACAATGAGCAGTTCTTC; CDR3: CASSLPGRGPYNEQFF
size: -; J: TRBJ1-4; V: TRBV29-1; D: -; DNA: TGCAGCGTTGTTGAGAGTAATGAAAAACTGTTTTTT; CDR3: CSVVESNEKLFF
size: -; J: TRBJ1-6; V: TRBV20-1; D: -; DNA: TGCAGTGCTATGTATCTGGACAGCAATAATTCACCCCTCCACTTT; CDR3: CSAMYLDSNNSPLHF